This TCR beta chain stems from a study of cytomegalovirus exposure and HLA in healthy donors. The PCR was carried out with 60 Vbeta primers and 13 Jbeta primers. Sequenced by immunoSEQ multiplex PCR; TCRdb stores in-frame clones only, minus some. The sample has a few hundred thousand clones, 70% to 80% seen once; the top ten hold about 0.23%. Germline V gene data show CDR1 as SGHNT and CDR2 as YYREEE (reference sequence). V lost 5 bases and J 2 bases, leaving 13 bases between the germline ends. This CDR3 is 14 amino acids long. Details on this clone: Antigen unknown.

Study-wide results and limits: It was reported that the classifier diagnosed cytomegalovirus status with high specificity and sensitivity in both the original and validation cohorts. It was only CMV serostatus that was available as immune exposure information. Among TCR beta chains of equal frequency, HLA-associated ones were more clonally expanded in a later analysis. For presence/absence analyses, sequencing depth was assumed to be roughly uniform across donors.

The rearrangement joins TRBV5-4 to TRBJ2-5; D is perhaps TRBD1 (6 bases). The receptor was derived from a girl aged 2 to 9 in good health and CMV-seronegative. The sequenced material came from PBMCs. The CDR3 DNA reads TGTGCCAGCAGACTGGACAGCGATCAAGAGACCCAGTACTTC. Translation: CASRLDSDQETQYF.